This T cell receptor beta chain was identified in a study of response to subunit inactivated influenza vaccine (dated by TCRdb to 2016 to 2019). Notes on the research overall: Deep quantitative T cell receptor repertoire profiling was used in the study to track responses to a trivalent subunit inactivated influenza vaccine.

The protocol used for the library was RT-PCR. TCRdb records Illumina HiSeq 2500 as the sequencer. The public reads were run again by TCRdb, first through fastp at Q25 and then through MiXCR, and only productive beta chains were kept. Each entry is one CDR3 protein sequence, shown with its most common DNA and genes. This sample has some 500,000 distinct CDR3 sequences in its table, and about 15% of those were observed once. Over 2.5% of the sample rests with the top ten. Overall study results and their limits: According to the authors, only a limited number of new T cells may be recruited by each seasonal influenza vaccination.

Of note for this clonotype: It lacks a known antigen. No base quality values were provided; no much bigger clone lies one nucleotide off.

This sequence originates from a man aged 50 to 69 who received an inactivated influenza vaccine. Donor details come from another sample of the same person, matched by shared clones. The sample was CD4+ T cells sorted from PBMCs, taken roughly 24 months after vaccination.

The DNA reads as follows: TGTGCCAGCAGTTTCTTCGGACTAGCGGGGCCTGATACGCAGTATTTT. This is translated as CASSFFGLAGPDTQYF. In this chain, TRBV28 is recombined with TRBJ2-3; 12 of the junction bases match TRBD2. The CDR1 and CDR2 encoded by the germline V gene are MDHEN and SYDVKM. V is cut back by 3 bases and J by 6 bases, with 7 bases in the junction unmatched. Spanning cysteine to phenylalanine, the CDR3 consists of 16 amino acids. The entry retains the CDR3 DNA only, 48 bases that are in frame from base 1.